This T cell receptor beta chain comes out of a study of vaccination effects on CD4 cells after COVID-19. Clones were read by immunoSEQ multiplex PCR, and TCRdb kept only the in-frame ones, dropping some. The repertoire includes roughly 70,000 clones, about 80% of them detected once, and about 0.86% sits in the top ten. In germline, CDR1 is LNHDA, CDR2 SQIVND (reference sequence). This CDR3 comprises 15 residues. Trimming at V came to 2 bases and at J to 4 bases, leaving 4 bases not matched to a gene. Before sequencing, viral peptide pools were used by the ViraFEST assay to expand antigen-specific CD4+ T cells. After roughly 9 days in culture, the CD4+ T cells were isolated. BNT162b2 vaccine or mRNA-1273 vaccine was given to participants in two doses. Remarks on this clone: Its antigen is still unknown.

The TCR originated in a human donor who received a COVID-19 vaccine. The V and J genes are TRBV19 and TRBJ2-1, with 8 bases matching TRBD1. The sample in question was CD4+ T cells from PBMCs cultured with HCoV-OC43 spike peptides, obtained after COVID-19 vaccination. Stated subset: HCoV-OC43 spike overlapping peptide pool stimulation. The CDR3 here is CASSIPDRVYNEQFF. DNA of the CDR3: TGTGCCAGTAGTATACCGGACAGGGTTTACAATGAGCAGTTCTTC.